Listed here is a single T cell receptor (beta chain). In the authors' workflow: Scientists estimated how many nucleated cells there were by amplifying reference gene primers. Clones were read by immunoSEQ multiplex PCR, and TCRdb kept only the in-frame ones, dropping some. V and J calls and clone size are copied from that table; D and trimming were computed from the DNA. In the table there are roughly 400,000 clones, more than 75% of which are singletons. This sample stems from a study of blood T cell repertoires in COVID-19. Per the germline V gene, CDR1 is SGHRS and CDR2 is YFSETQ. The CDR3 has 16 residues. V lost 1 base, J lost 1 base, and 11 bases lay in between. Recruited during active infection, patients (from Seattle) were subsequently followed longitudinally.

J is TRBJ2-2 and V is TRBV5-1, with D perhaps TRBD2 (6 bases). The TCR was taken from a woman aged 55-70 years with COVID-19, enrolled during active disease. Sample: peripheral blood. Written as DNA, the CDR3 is TGCGCCAGCAGCTTGCACGTAGCGGAGAACACCGGGGAGCTGTTTTTT. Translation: CASSLHVAENTGELFF.